This T cell receptor (beta chain) was documented in a study of control samples from healthy donors and cancer patients (dated by TCRdb to 2019 to 2021). Deletion took 11 bases off V and 0 bases off J, with a span of 17 bases between the germline ends. There are 15 amino acids in the CDR3, from cysteine to phenylalanine inclusive. Only CDR3 DNA is held: 45 bases, read in frame from base 1. CDR1 and CDR2 (PRHDT, FYEKMQ) derive from the germline V gene (reference sequence). Library preparation was by the immunoSEQ multiplex PCR assay. Sourced from immuneACCESS, this table was stored by TCRdb with only in-frame sequences that have V and J called. A share of the clones is absent; for the studies checked, an unresolved V gene accounts for under half, and the remainder has no known explanation. This sample comprises about 84,000 clones, 84% of them detected only once. Around a tenth of the sample lies in the top ten.

With regard to this clone: Its specific antigen is unknown. No much larger clone exists at a distance of one base, and base qualities are not known.

The chain is assembled from TRBV13 and TRBJ2-1; no confident D gene assignment can be made. The sequence came from a man aged 60 to 69 with head and neck cancer. Material: PBMCs. The DNA sequence is given as TGTGCCTCCTCTCCCAAGCGTTACTCCTACAATGAGCAGTTCTTC. This translates into CASSPKRYSYNEQFF.